These 10 T cell receptor beta chains were all obtained from the same sample, sequenced in a study of blood T cell repertoires in COVID-19. This table comes from immunoSEQ multiplex PCR, and its TCRdb copy is limited to in-frame clones, with some not included. This sample has 300,000 to 450,000 clones, with roughly 90% found just once. Sequences were obtained from peripheral blood. The receptors were gathered from a woman in her twenties or thirties with COVID-19, enrolled during active disease.

The chain links TRBV2 to TRBJ1-5, with D possibly TRBD1 on 5 matching bases. V lost 6 bases to trimming and J lost 0 bases, with 12 bases between them. This CDR3 contains 15 residues. Germline V gene lookup returns CDR1 SNHLY and CDR2 FYNNEI. The CDR3 nucleotides are TGTGCCAGCAGGTCGACAGTAAATAGCAATCAGCCCCAGCATTTT. Translating gives CASRSTVNSNQPQHF.

This CDR3 reads CASSLEGANQPQHF. Written as DNA, the CDR3 is TGTGCCAGCAGCTTGGAAGGGGCCAATCAGCCCCAGCATTTT. V gene TRBV5-5 combines with J gene TRBJ1-5; D might be TRBD1 (5 bases). Trimming took 0 bases from V and 3 from J, leaving 7 bases between them. This CDR3 spans 14 amino acids. Germline V CDR1 and CDR2: SGHKS, YYEKEE (reference sequence).

The genes are TRBV19 and TRBJ1-5; the match to TRBD1 covers 10 bases. This CDR3 region has 20 residues. From germline, CDR1 is LNHDA and CDR2 SQIVND (reference sequence). Germline trimming cut 7 bases from V and 5 bases from J; bases unmatched to any gene: 23. CDR3 coding DNA: TGTGCCAGTAACGGAGTTTCATCACCGGGACAGGGGTTCAGCGATCAGCCCCAGCATTTT. Translated, it gives CASNGVSSPGQGFSDQPQHF.

This clone was seen once. The genes are TRBV7-8 and TRBJ2-2; unclear D gene. From germline, CDR1 is SGHVS and CDR2 FQNEAQ. The V and J ends lost 5 bases and 7 bases respectively, with 11 bases between them. The CDR3 length is 13 residues. The DNA of the CDR3 is TGTGCCAGCAGCCCAGCACACCGCGGGGAGCTGTTTTTT. It codes for CASSPAHRGELFF. Drawing the rest from reference TRBV7-8 and TRBJ2-2, the complete variable domain is GAGVSQSPRYKVAKRGQDVALRCDPISGHVSLFWYQQALGQGPEFLTYFQNEAQLDKSGLPSDRFFAERPEGSVSTLKIQRTQQEDSAVYLCASSPAHRGELFFGEGSRLTVL.

CDR3 sequence reads: CASIPGRRGPPNYGYTF. Written as DNA, the CDR3 is TGTGCCAGCATCCCGGGGAGAAGGGGGCCCCCTAACTATGGCTACACCTTC. The rearrangement joins TRBV25-1 to TRBJ1-2; 7 bases match TRBD1. Germline loops: CDR1 MGHDK, CDR2 SYGVNS. This CDR3 contains 17 residues. The V segment lost 7 bases and the J segment 0 bases; nucleotides outside the gene matches: 14.

Only one count was recorded for this clone. The rearrangement links TRBV27 to TRBJ2-1; no clear D. The CDR3 totals 13 residues. V lost 3 bases and J lost 8, with 11 bases in between. Per germline, CDR1 MNHEY and CDR2 SMNVEV (reference sequence). The CDR3 DNA follows: TGTGCCAGCAGTTTTCGGGTGTTGGATGAGCAGTTCTTC. Amino acid sequence: CASSFRVLDEQFF.

The rearrangement uses TRBV6-5 and TRBJ2-7, with 13 positions matching TRBD2. CDR1 and CDR2 from the germline V gene are MNHEY and SVGAGI. V dropped 2 bases and J dropped 4; count of bases not matched to a gene: 2. CDR3 size: 15 residues. In DNA, the CDR3 is TGTGCCAGCAGTTACGGACTAGCGGGGGAATACGAGCAGTACTTC. This gives the protein CASSYGLAGEYEQYF.

The chain combines TRBV24-1 with TRBJ2-2; the D gene is possibly TRBD1 (5 bases). Germline assignment: CDR1 KGHDR and CDR2 SFDVKD. Trimming left V 1 base short and J 0 bases short, with 14 bases between. The CDR3 sequence is 18 residues long. This CDR3 reads CATSDFQGKPANTGELFF. In nucleotides, the CDR3 is TGTGCCACCAGTGATTTTCAGGGCAAACCCGCGAACACCGGGGAGCTGTTTTTT.

This rearrangement joins TRBV28 to TRBJ2-5; 7 nucleotides line up with TRBD2. Germline V gives CDR1 MDHEN, CDR2 SYDVKM. The CDR3 contains 13 residues. V was clipped by 6 bases and J by 4 bases; unmatched bases: 5. CDR3: CASRPSGGETQYF. The DNA of the CDR3 is TGTGCCAGCAGACCCTCGGGGGGAGAGACCCAGTACTTC.

The chain is built from TRBV28 and TRBJ2-2; 10 nucleotides line up with TRBD1. CDR1 and CDR2 (germline): MDHEN, SYDVKM. The CDR3 has 15 amino acids. Trimming removed 6 bases from V and 5 bases from J; junction bases left unmatched: 6. Here the CDR3 DNA reads TGTGCCAGCAGCCGAGGACAGGGGGGTACCGGGGAGCTGTTTTTT. It is translated as CASSRGQGGTGELFF.